The rows below give T cell receptor beta chains drawn from one sample of a study of CD8+ T cells in alopecia areata. Assay: immunoSEQ multiplex PCR; the TCRdb copy retains only in-frame clones and omits some. This table has 210,000 or so clones, 66% appearing once. The material was CD4+ T cells sorted from blood, obtained between weeks 44 and 45, from a patient treated with tofacitinib. The source of these receptors is a human donor with alopecia areata. Each CDR3 is given with its conserved first and last residue. The D gene is left open where the match is weak. A clone size is listed for some rows: how often the clone was seen (once, few, many), or a class if it is expanded.

clone size: NA; V gene: TRBV29-1; D gene: NA; CDR3 length: 12; J gene: TRBJ2-1; CDR3 protein: CSVAGSYNEQFF; CDR3 DNA: TGCAGCGTTGCGGGGAGTTACAATGAGCAGTTCTTC
clone size: NA; V gene: TRBV11-2; D gene: NA; CDR3 length: 13; J gene: TRBJ2-7; CDR3 protein: CASSPPGGSEQYF; CDR3 DNA: TGTGCCAGCAGCCCTCCTGGGGGTAGCGAGCAGTACTTC
clone size: NA; V gene: TRBV29-1; D gene: NA; CDR3 length: 13; J gene: TRBJ1-1; CDR3 protein: CSVEGTGNTEAFF; CDR3 DNA: TGCAGCGTTGAAGGGACGGGGAACACTGAAGCTTTCTTT
clone size: NA; V gene: TRBV5-1; D gene: NA; CDR3 length: 13; J gene: TRBJ2-1; CDR3 protein: CASSKGTDNEQFF; CDR3 DNA: TGCGCCAGCAGCAAAGGGACTGACAATGAGCAGTTCTTC
clone size: NA; V gene: TRBV6-5; D gene: NA; CDR3 length: 13; J gene: TRBJ1-2; CDR3 protein: CASVSRKNYGYTF; CDR3 DNA: TGTGCCAGCGTATCGAGAAAAAACTATGGCTACACCTTC
clone size: NA; V gene: TRBV4-1; D gene: NA; CDR3 length: 13; J gene: TRBJ2-7; CDR3 protein: CASSPGITYEQYF; CDR3 DNA: TGCGCCAGCAGCCCCGGGATTACCTACGAGCAGTACTTC
clone size: NA; V gene: TRBV9; D gene: TRBD2; CDR3 length: 15; J gene: TRBJ2-1; CDR3 protein: CASSATSGSYNEQFF; CDR3 DNA: TGTGCCAGCAGCGCGACTAGCGGGTCCTACAATGAGCAGTTCTTC
clone size: NA; V gene: TRBV25-1; D gene: NA; CDR3 length: 13; J gene: TRBJ1-6; CDR3 protein: CASSEFPGSPLHF; CDR3 DNA: TGTGCCAGCAGTGAATTCCCCGGATCACCCCTCCACTTT
clone size: NA; V gene: TRBV7-8; D gene: TRBD2; CDR3 length: 16; J gene: TRBJ2-3; CDR3 protein: CASSSGLAGATDTQYF; CDR3 DNA: TGTGCCAGCAGCTCGGGACTAGCGGGGGCCACAGATACGCAGTATTTT
clone size: NA; V gene: TRBV4-1; D gene: NA; CDR3 length: 15; J gene: TRBJ1-1; CDR3 protein: CASSDRDTVNTEAFF; CDR3 DNA: TGCGCCAGCAGCGATCGCGATACGGTGAACACTGAAGCTTTCTTT
clone size: NA; V gene: TRBV10-3; D gene: NA; CDR3 length: 14; J gene: TRBJ2-2; CDR3 protein: CAIRDRTYTGELFF; CDR3 DNA: TGTGCCATCAGGGACAGAACATACACCGGGGAGCTGTTTTTT
clone size: NA; V gene: TRBV11-3; D gene: NA; CDR3 length: 11; J gene: TRBJ2-2; CDR3 protein: CASRKAGELFF; CDR3 DNA: TGTGCCAGCAGGAAGGCCGGGGAGCTGTTTTTT
clone size: NA; V gene: TRBV5-4; D gene: NA; CDR3 length: 13; J gene: TRBJ2-2; CDR3 protein: CASSLADTGELFF; CDR3 DNA: TGTGCCAGCAGCTTAGCGGACACCGGGGAGCTGTTTTTT
clone size: few; V gene: TRBV30; D gene: NA; CDR3 length: 15; J gene: TRBJ2-2; CDR3 protein: CAWSAETRDTGELFF; CDR3 DNA: TGTGCCTGGAGTGCCGAGACGAGGGACACCGGGGAGCTGTTTTTT
clone size: NA; V gene: TRBV7-9; D gene: TRBD1; CDR3 length: 14; J gene: TRBJ2-7; CDR3 protein: CASSLAGTAYEQYF; CDR3 DNA: TGTGCCAGCAGCTTAGCCGGGACAGCTTACGAGCAGTACTTC
clone size: NA; V gene: TRBV4-1; D gene: NA; CDR3 length: 14; J gene: TRBJ1-2; CDR3 protein: CASSQVRGPYGYTF; CDR3 DNA: TGCGCCAGCAGCCAAGTAAGGGGTCCCTATGGCTACACCTTC
clone size: NA; V gene: TRBV5-6; D gene: NA; CDR3 length: 16; J gene: TRBJ2-2; CDR3 protein: CASSLPGTTNTGELFF; CDR3 DNA: TGTGCCAGCAGCTTGCCCGGGACAACGAACACCGGGGAGCTGTTTTTT
clone size: NA; V gene: TRBV29-1; D gene: NA; CDR3 length: 14; J gene: TRBJ2-1; CDR3 protein: CSVDPAGVYNEQFF; CDR3 DNA: TGCAGCGTTGATCCGGCAGGGGTCTACAATGAGCAGTTCTTC
clone size: once; V gene: TRBV7-8; D gene: TRBD2; CDR3 length: 15; J gene: TRBJ2-7; CDR3 protein: CASSLVLAGDREQYF; CDR3 DNA: TGTGCCAGCAGCTTAGTGTTAGCGGGGGATCGCGAGCAGTACTTC
clone size: NA; V gene: TRBV4-3; D gene: NA; CDR3 length: 13; J gene: TRBJ1-2; CDR3 protein: CASSQSLDYGYTF; CDR3 DNA: TGCGCCAGCAGCCAAAGTCTTGACTATGGCTACACCTTC
clone size: few; V gene: TRBV7-8; D gene: TRBD2; CDR3 length: 15; J gene: TRBJ2-7; CDR3 protein: CASSLEGTSQREQYF; CDR3 DNA: TGTGCCAGCAGCTTAGAGGGGACTAGTCAACGCGAGCAGTACTTC
clone size: NA; V gene: TRBV5-1; D gene: NA; CDR3 length: 13; J gene: TRBJ1-1; CDR3 protein: CASSLARDSEAFF; CDR3 DNA: TGCGCCAGCAGCTTGGCGAGAGACAGTGAAGCTTTCTTT
clone size: NA; V gene: TRBV7-2; D gene: TRBD1; CDR3 length: 16; J gene: TRBJ1-5; CDR3 protein: CASSLVVTGVNQPQHF; CDR3 DNA: TGTGCCAGCAGCTTAGTTGTCACAGGGGTCAATCAGCCCCAGCATTTT
clone size: NA; V gene: TRBV29-1; D gene: NA; CDR3 length: 14; J gene: TRBJ1-1; CDR3 protein: CSVGPRRADTEAFF; CDR3 DNA: TGCAGCGTTGGCCCAAGGAGGGCGGACACTGAAGCTTTCTTT
clone size: NA; V gene: TRBV7-9; D gene: TRBD1; CDR3 length: 16; J gene: TRBJ2-1; CDR3 protein: CASSLRPIQGADEQFF; CDR3 DNA: TGTGCCAGCAGCTTACGGCCCATACAGGGGGCGGATGAGCAGTTCTTC
clone size: NA; V gene: TRBV29-1; D gene: NA; CDR3 length: 11; J gene: TRBJ1-1; CDR3 protein: CSVVGVPEAFF; CDR3 DNA: TGCAGCGTTGTGGGGGTTCCTGAAGCTTTCTTT
clone size: NA; V gene: TRBV30; D gene: TRBD1; CDR3 length: 17; J gene: TRBJ1-2; CDR3 protein: CAWSVRGTGTNTYGYTF; CDR3 DNA: TGTGCCTGGAGTGTACGGGGGACAGGAACTAATACCTATGGCTACACCTTC
clone size: NA; V gene: TRBV2; D gene: NA; CDR3 length: 13; J gene: TRBJ2-3; CDR3 protein: CASSSDSTDTQYF; CDR3 DNA: TGTGCCAGCAGTTCGGACTCCACAGATACGCAGTATTTT
clone size: few; V gene: TRBV28; D gene: TRBD1; CDR3 length: 15; J gene: TRBJ2-3; CDR3 protein: CASSLWDRSTDTQYF; CDR3 DNA: TGTGCCAGCAGTTTATGGGACAGGAGCACAGATACGCAGTATTTT